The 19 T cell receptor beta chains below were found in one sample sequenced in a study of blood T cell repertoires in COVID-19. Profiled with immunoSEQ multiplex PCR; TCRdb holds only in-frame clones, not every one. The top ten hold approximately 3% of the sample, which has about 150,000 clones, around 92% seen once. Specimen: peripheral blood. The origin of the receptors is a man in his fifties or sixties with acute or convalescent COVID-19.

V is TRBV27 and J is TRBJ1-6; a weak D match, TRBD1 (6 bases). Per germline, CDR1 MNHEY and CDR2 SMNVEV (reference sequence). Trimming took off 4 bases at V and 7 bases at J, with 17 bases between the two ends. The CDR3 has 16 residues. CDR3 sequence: CASSSLAGGGNSPLHF. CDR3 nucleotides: TGTGCCAGCAGTTCGTTAGCGGGGGGCGGGAATTCACCCCTCCACTTT.

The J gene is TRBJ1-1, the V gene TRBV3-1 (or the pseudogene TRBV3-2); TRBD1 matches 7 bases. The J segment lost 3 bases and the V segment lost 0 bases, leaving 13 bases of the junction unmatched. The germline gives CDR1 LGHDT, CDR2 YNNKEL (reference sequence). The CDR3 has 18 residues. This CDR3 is CASSQDFRGQGEDTEAFF. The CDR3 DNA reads TGTGCCAGCAGCCAAGATTTCCGGGGCCAGGGGGAGGACACTGAAGCTTTCTTT.

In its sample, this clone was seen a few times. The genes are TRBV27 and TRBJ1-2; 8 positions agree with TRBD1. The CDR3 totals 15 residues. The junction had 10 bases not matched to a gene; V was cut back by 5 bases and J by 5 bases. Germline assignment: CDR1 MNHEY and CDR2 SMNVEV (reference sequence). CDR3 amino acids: CASSAWDRSRYGYTF. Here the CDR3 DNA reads TGTGCCAGCAGTGCGTGGGACAGGAGCCGGTATGGCTACACCTTC.

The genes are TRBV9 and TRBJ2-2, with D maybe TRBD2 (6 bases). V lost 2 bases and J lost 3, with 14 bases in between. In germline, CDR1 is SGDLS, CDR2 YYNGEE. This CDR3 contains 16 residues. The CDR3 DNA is TGTGCCAGCAGCGTCGGGGGTGGGTTCTACACCGGGGAGCTGTTTTTT. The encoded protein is CASSVGGGFYTGELFF.

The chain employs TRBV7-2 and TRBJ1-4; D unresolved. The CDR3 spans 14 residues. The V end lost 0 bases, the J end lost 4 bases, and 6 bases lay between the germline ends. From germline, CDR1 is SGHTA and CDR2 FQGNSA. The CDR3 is CASSLANYNEKLFF. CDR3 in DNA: TGTGCCAGCAGCTTAGCAAATTATAATGAAAAACTGTTTTTT.

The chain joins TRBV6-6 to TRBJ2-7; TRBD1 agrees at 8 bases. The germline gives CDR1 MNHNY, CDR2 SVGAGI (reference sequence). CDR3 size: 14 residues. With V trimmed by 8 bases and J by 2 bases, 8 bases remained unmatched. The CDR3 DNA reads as TGTGCCAGCGCCACCGGACAGGGAACCTACGAGCAGTACTTC. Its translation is CASATGQGTYEQYF.

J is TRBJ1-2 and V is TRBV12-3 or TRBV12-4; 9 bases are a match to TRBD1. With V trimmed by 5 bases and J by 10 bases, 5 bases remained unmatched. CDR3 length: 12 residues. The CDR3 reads CASSPGQGYYTF. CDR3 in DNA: TGTGCCAGCAGTCCCGGACAGGGGTACTACACCTTC.

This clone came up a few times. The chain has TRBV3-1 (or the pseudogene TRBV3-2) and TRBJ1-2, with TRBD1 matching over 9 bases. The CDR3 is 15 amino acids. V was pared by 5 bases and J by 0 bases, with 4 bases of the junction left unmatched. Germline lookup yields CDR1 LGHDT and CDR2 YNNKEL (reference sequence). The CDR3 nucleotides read TGTGCCAGCAGCGGTGGGACAGGGACTAACTATGGCTACACCTTC. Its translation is CASSGGTGTNYGYTF.

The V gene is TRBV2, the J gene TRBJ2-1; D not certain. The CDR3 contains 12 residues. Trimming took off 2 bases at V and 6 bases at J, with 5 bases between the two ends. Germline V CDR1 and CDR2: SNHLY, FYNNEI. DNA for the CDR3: TGTGCCAGCAGTGAAAACTTCAATGAGCAGTTCTTC. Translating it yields CASSENFNEQFF.

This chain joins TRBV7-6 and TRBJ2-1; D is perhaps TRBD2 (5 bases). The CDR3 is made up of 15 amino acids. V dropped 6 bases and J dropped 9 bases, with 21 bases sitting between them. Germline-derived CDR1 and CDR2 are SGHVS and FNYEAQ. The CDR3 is CASRSTPANAGEQFF. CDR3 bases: TGTGCCAGCAGATCAACGCCGGCCAACGCGGGTGAGCAGTTCTTC.

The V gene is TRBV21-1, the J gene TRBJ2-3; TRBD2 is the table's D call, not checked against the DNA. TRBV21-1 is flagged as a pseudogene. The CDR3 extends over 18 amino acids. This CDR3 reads CASSKDDLAGGFINTQYF. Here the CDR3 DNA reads TGTGCCAGCAGCAAAGATGATCTAGCGGGGGGGTTCATAAATACGCAGTATTTT.

CDR3 in amino acids: CASSLVGGSSSWDEQFF. The CDR3 DNA reads TGTGCCAGCAGCTTAGTAGGAGGATCGTCTAGCTGGGATGAGCAGTTCTTC. The V call is TRBV7-2, the J call TRBJ2-1; the D gene is possibly TRBD2 (5 bases). This CDR3 has 17 amino acids. Germline V CDR1 and CDR2: SGHTA, FQGNSA. V was clipped by 1 base and J by 8 bases, with 21 bases between them.

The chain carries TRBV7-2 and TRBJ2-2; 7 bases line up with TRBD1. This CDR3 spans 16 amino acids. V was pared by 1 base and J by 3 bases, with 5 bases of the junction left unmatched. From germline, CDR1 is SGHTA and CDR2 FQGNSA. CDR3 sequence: CASSLGDRVDTGELFF. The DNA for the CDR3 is TGTGCCAGCAGCTTAGGAGACAGGGTGGACACCGGGGAGCTGTTTTTT. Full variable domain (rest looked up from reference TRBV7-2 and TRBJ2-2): GAGVSQSPSNKVTEKGKDVELRCDPISGHTALYWYRQSLGQGLEFLIYFQGNSAPDKSGLPSDRFSAERTGGSVSTLTIQRTQQEDSAVYLCASSLGDRVDTGELFFGEGSRLTVL.

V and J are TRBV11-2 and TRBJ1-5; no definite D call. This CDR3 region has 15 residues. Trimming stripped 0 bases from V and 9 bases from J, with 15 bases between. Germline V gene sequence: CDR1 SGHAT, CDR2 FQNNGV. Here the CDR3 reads CASSLDRVTGMPQHF. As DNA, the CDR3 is TGTGCCAGCAGCTTAGATCGGGTCACCGGTATGCCCCAGCATTTT.

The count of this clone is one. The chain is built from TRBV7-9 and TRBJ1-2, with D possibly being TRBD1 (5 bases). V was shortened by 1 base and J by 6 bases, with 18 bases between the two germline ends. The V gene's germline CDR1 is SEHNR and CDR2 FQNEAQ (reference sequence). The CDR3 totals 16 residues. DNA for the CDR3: TGTGCCAGCAGCTTAGATTACATCAGGGCAGGAAATGGCTACACCTTC. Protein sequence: CASSLDYIRAGNGYTF.

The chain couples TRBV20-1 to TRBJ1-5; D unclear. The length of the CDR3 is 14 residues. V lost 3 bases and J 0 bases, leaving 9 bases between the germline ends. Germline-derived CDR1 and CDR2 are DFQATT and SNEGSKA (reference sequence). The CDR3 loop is CSASPLHSNQPQHF. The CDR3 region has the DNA TGCAGTGCTAGTCCCTTACATAGCAATCAGCCCCAGCATTTT.

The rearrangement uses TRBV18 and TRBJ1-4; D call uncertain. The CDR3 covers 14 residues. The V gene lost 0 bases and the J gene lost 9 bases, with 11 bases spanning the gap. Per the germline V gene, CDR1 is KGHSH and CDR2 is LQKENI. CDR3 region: CASSPPGSLQKLFF. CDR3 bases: TGTGCCAGCTCACCACCCGGGAGTCTCCAAAAACTGTTTTTT.

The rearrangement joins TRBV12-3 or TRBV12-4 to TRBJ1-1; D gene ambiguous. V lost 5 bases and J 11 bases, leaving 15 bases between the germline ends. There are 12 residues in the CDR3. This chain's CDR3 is CASSPSQAGAFF. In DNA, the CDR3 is TGTGCCAGCAGTCCTTCTCAGGCTGGGGCTTTCTTT.

The DNA for the CDR3 is TGTGCCAGCAGGACCGGGACTAGTCGGACCGGGGAGCTGTTTTTT. Translation: CASRTGTSRTGELFF. This rearrangement joins TRBV2 to TRBJ2-2, with TRBD2 matching 8 bases. Germline CDR1 SNHLY, CDR2 FYNNEI. CDR3 length: 15 amino acids. V lost 6 bases and J lost 5; bases outside the gene matches: 8.